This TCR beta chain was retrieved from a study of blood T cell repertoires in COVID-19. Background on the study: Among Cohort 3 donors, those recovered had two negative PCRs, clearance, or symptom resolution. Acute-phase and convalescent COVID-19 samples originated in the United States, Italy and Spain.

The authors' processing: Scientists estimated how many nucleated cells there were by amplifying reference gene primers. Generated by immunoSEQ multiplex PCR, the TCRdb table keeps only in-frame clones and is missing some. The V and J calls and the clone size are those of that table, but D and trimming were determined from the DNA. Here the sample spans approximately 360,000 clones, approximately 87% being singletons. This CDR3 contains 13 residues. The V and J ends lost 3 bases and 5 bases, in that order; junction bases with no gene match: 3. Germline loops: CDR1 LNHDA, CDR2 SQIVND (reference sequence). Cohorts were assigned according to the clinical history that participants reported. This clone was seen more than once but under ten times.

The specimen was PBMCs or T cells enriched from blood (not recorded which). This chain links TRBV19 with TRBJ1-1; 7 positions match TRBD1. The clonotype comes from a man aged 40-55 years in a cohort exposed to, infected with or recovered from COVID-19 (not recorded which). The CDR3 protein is CASSITGVTEAFF. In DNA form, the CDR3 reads TGTGCCAGTAGTATCACAGGGGTAACTGAAGCTTTCTTT.